The TCR beta chain described here comes from a study of T-cell reconstitution after alpha-beta-depleted transplantation in children. Study results and limitations: T-cell counts and diversity at one year post-transplant came mainly from newly produced T cells. At around two months after transplant, the alpha-beta T cells were reportedly derived from several hundred expanded clones that came from non-depleted graft cells. Some patients' high day-60 TCRbeta diversity was traced to surviving recipient T cells and thymic progenitors.

Preparing the TCRbeta library involved the use of unique molecular identifiers. TCRdb processed the PCR reads anew with MiXCR; each CDR3 protein has one entry. This table has approximately 800,000 distinct CDR3 sequences, around 17% appearing once. Notes on this clonotype: What it binds is not known.

The receptor was derived from a male patient between 5 and 17 years old who had a stem cell transplant for acute lymphoblastic leukemia, so the T cells may come from the graft donor. Here the sequenced sample was PBMCs, mostly from graft donor cells, taken 360 days after TCRalphabeta/CD19-depleted stem cell transplant.

The CDR3 sequence is CASSQVSGLAGYEQFF. CDR3 nucleotide sequence: TGTGCCAGCAGCCAAGTTAGCGGACTAGCGGGCTATGAGCAGTTCTTC. V is TRBV3-1 and J is TRBJ2-1, with TRBD2 identical over 11 bases. Germline CDR1 and CDR2: LGHDT and YNNKEL (reference sequence). This CDR3 spans 16 amino acids. J was trimmed by 8 bases and V by 1 base; bases with no gene match: 7.